The 32 T cell receptor beta chains below all came from one sample that was sequenced in a study of glioma-infiltrating T cells listed by TCRdb under 2016. The sequencer listed for this sample is Illumina MiSeq. The iRepertoire nested amplicon-rescue multiplex PCR (arm-PCR) platform was used to amplify TCR alpha and beta CDR3 regions from RNA. TCRdb reran the public reads through fastp at Q25 and MiXCR, keeping productive beta chains. CDR3 protein duplicates are merged, each entry listing the most common genes and DNA. The sample table holds tens of thousands of distinct CDR3 sequences, of which roughly 40% were seen once. The ten largest clones add up to roughly two fifths of the sample. Sequenced input: glioma tissue, nonneoplastic brain tissue, or PBMCs (not recorded which). The receptors stem from a human donor with low-grade glioma or glioblastoma, undergoing nonglioma brain surgery, or in good health (not recorded which).

In its sample, this clonotype was seen a few times. This chain connects TRBV29-1 to TRBJ2-3; D is ambiguous. The germline gives CDR1 SQVTM, CDR2 ANQGSEA. Trimming shortened V by 3 bases and J by 2 bases, and 9 bases separated the two germline ends. The CDR3 contains 13 residues. CDR3 sequence (DNA): TGCAGCGTTGATCTTGGGTTCACAGATACGCAGTATTTT. It translates to CSVDLGFTDTQYF.

The V call is TRBV4-1, the J call TRBJ2-1; D perhaps matches TRBD2 (5 bases). There are 14 residues in the CDR3. Germline V gene sequence: CDR1 MGHRA, CDR2 YSYEKL. DNA of the CDR3: TGCTCCCTCAGCCAAGATGGAGGATCCAATGAGCAGTTCTTC. It specifies CSLSQDGGSNEQFF.

Remarks on this clonotype: It may be a read error: a sequence one base away is much more abundant. The gene calls are TRBV19 and TRBJ2-1, with D hard to call. Germline V gives CDR1 LNHDA, CDR2 SQIVND (reference sequence). The CDR3 length is 17 residues. The V gene lost 3 bases and the J gene lost 4 bases, with 19 bases spanning the gap. Here the CDR3 DNA reads TGTGCCAGTAGTATTTTCCGTATTTTCGATCCTTACAATGAGCAGTTCTTC. The encoded protein is CASSIFRIFDPYNEQFF. The whole variable domain, remainder taken from reference TRBV19 and TRBJ2-1, is DGGITQSPKYLFRKEGQNVTLSCEQNLNHDAMYWYRQDPGQGLRLIYYSQIVNDFQKGDIAEGYSVSREKKESFPLTVTSAQKNPTAFYLCASSIFRIFDPYNEQFFGPGTRLTVL.

As for this clonotype: One junction end disagrees with the germline gene, perhaps due to a read error. The chain links TRBV24-1 to TRBJ2-3; D remains ambiguous. There are 11 residues in the CDR3. The V gene's germline CDR1 is KGHDR and CDR2 SFDVKD. The CDR3, as DNA: TGTGCCACCAATGATTTGGGTACGCAGTATTTT. Its protein is CATNDLGTQYF.

This clonotype was recorded once. A much bigger clone sits one base away, suggesting this may be a read error. This chain's CDR3 is CGARYQAGVNRPQHF. In nucleotides, the CDR3 is TGCGGTGCTAGATACCAGGCGGGAGTCAATCGGCCCCAGCATTTT. The chain is built from TRBV20-1 and TRBJ1-5, with D unresolved. Germline V lookup: CDR1 DFQATT, CDR2 SNEGSKA (reference sequence). CDR3 length: 15 residues.

This clonotype appeared many times. The V gene is TRBV3-1, the J gene TRBJ2-5; the D is unclear. CDR1 LGHDT and CDR2 YNNKEL come from the germline V gene (reference sequence). The CDR3 loop spans 14 amino acids. V gave up 1 base and J gave up 0 bases, with 6 bases separating them. For the CDR3, the DNA is TGTGCCAGCAGCCAAGTGGTCAACCAAGAGACCCAGTACTTC. It is translated as CASSQVVNQETQYF.

Remarks on this clonotype: A read error may account for a junction end that differs from germline. The rearrangement uses TRBV6-6 and TRBJ2-5; a weak D match, TRBD2 (6 bases). The CDR3 runs to 12 residues. CDR1 and CDR2 from the germline V gene are MNHNY and SVGAGI (reference sequence). The CDR3 region has the DNA TGTGCCAGCGAGACGGGGGTAGAGACCCAGCACTTC. It translates to CASETGVETQHF.

In this sample, this clonotype turned up many times. The rearrangement uses TRBV28 and TRBJ1-3; a possible D gene is TRBD1 (6 bases). Trimming took 4 bases from V and 5 from J, leaving 12 bases between them. Germline-derived CDR1 and CDR2 are MDHEN and SYDVKM. CDR3 length equals 14 residues. Here the CDR3 reads CASSSQQGRNTIYF. In DNA form, the CDR3 reads TGTGCCAGCAGTTCCCAACAGGGAAGAAACACCATATATTTT.

This clonotype was recorded at least ten times. The gene calls are TRBV28 and TRBJ2-7, with 7 nucleotides matching TRBD1. The V gene end was trimmed by 3 bases and the J gene end by 6 bases; junction bases not matched to a gene: 2. From germline, CDR1 is MDHEN and CDR2 SYDVKM. This CDR3 has 12 amino acids. CDR3 amino acids: CASSLNRGEQYF. The CDR3 DNA reads TGTGCCAGCAGTTTGAACAGGGGCGAGCAGTACTTC.

This clonotype showed up just once. This CDR3 fails to terminate in the conserved phenylalanine or tryptophan, so it likely reflects a read error. The chain uses TRBV28 and TRBJ2-1; the D is unclear. V lost 2 bases, J lost 9 bases, and 8 bases lay in between. The CDR3 has 12 amino acids. The V gene's germline CDR1 is MDHEN and CDR2 SYDVKM. The CDR3 nucleotides read TGTGCCAGCAGTTTAGCGGCTTTTGAGCAGTTCCTC. This encodes CASSLAAFEQFL.

This clonotype has more than one count but fewer than ten. This chain connects TRBV19 to TRBJ2-4; 7 positions agree with TRBD2. Germline V gene data show CDR1 as LNHDA and CDR2 as SQIVND (reference sequence). The CDR3 length is 20 residues. Germline trimming cut 1 base from V and 2 bases from J; bases unmatched to any gene: 17. Here the CDR3 reads CASSIAFSSGILKPKNIQYF. CDR3 bases: TGTGCCAGTAGTATAGCATTTTCCAGCGGGATATTAAAGCCCAAAAACATTCAGTACTTC.

As concerns this clonotype: One junction end does not reproduce the germline sequence, and a read error may be involved. The chain combines TRBV4-2 with TRBJ1-2; 7 bases line up with TRBD1. This CDR3 region has 14 residues. The V gene's germline CDR1 is LGHNA and CDR2 YNFKEQ. Here the CDR3 reads CVSSPRTGNYGYTF. The DNA of the CDR3 is TGTGTCAGCAGCCCCAGGACAGGAAACTATGGCTACACCTTC.

This clonotype was detected ten times or more. The chain joins TRBV29-1 to TRBJ2-1, with D possibly matching TRBD1 (5 bases). Between the trimmed V and J ends, which lost 6 bases and 4 bases, there was a span of 7 bases. The CDR3 is made up of 11 amino acids. CDR1 is SQVTM and CDR2 is ANQGSEA in the germline V gene. CDR3 region: CSVRAYNEQFF. In nucleotides, the CDR3 is TGCAGCGTCAGGGCGTACAATGAGCAGTTCTTC.

With regard to this clonotype: This sequence may be a read error, since a much larger clone differs from it by one base. The chain employs TRBV5-4 and TRBJ2-3; D unresolved. Germline CDR1 SGHNT, CDR2 YYREEE (reference sequence). The CDR3 covers 16 residues. CDR3 in amino acids: CASSSEGRLSKDTQYF. The CDR3 bases are TGTGCCAGCAGCTCAGAAGGGCGGCTGAGCAAAGATACGCAGTATTTT. The full variable domain, completed using reference TRBV5-4 and TRBJ2-3, is ETGVTQSPTHLIKTRGQQVTLRCSSQSGHNTVSWYQQALGQGPQFIFQYYREEENGRGNFPPRFSGLQFPNYSSELNVNALELDDSALYLCASSSEGRLSKDTQYFGPGTRLTVL.

This clonotype was detected ten times or more. The chain employs TRBV25-1 and TRBJ2-2; a possible D gene is TRBD1 (6 bases). CDR3 size: 14 residues. Trimming removed 9 bases at V and 2 bases at J, with 13 bases between. Germline V gene sequence: CDR1 MGHDK, CDR2 SYGVNS. The CDR3: CASSQDRNTGELFF. CDR3 DNA: TGTGCCAGTTCCCAGGACAGAAACACCGGGGAGCTGTTTTTT.

This clonotype occurred many times. V is TRBV5-5 and J is TRBJ2-3; possibly TRBD1 for D (6 bases). Germline V gene sequence: CDR1 SGHKS, CDR2 YYEKEE (reference sequence). The CDR3 is 12 amino acids. Deletions cut 5 bases from V and 4 bases from J, with 8 bases between. The CDR3 region is CASSTGPDTQYF. The DNA of the CDR3 is TGTGCCAGCAGTACAGGGCCAGATACGCAGTATTTT.

Many counts were recorded for this clonotype. This chain connects TRBV10-3 to TRBJ1-2; 7 bases are a match to TRBD1. Germline loops: CDR1 ENHRY, CDR2 SYGVKD. This CDR3 region has 13 residues. The V gene end was trimmed by 8 bases and the J gene end by 8 bases; junction bases not matched to a gene: 11. The CDR3 spells CAIRLQGVFGYTF. CDR3 nucleotides: TGTGCCATCCGGCTGCAGGGGGTCTTCGGCTACACCTTC.

There are many counts of this clonotype. The V and J genes are TRBV19 and TRBJ2-2; no reliable D call. V was cut by 7 bases and J by 6 bases, with 6 bases left in between. CDR1 is LNHDA, CDR2 SQIVND, per germline (reference sequence). The CDR3 length is 11 residues. The CDR3 nucleotides are TGTGCCAGTAAACTGGCCGGGGAGCTGTTTTTT. Encoded protein: CASKLAGELFF.

This clonotype occurred many times. The genes are TRBV5-4 and TRBJ2-1; TRBD1 matches at 8 bases. Trimming took 7 bases from V and 0 from J; bases not matched to a gene: 3. The length of the CDR3 is 14 residues. CDR1 is SGHNT, CDR2 YYREEE, per germline (reference sequence). In nucleotides, the CDR3 is TGTGCCAGCGGCGACAGGGGCTCCTACAATGAGCAGTTCTTC. As protein: CASGDRGSYNEQFF.

V gene TRBV30 combines with J gene TRBJ2-2; a possible D gene is TRBD2 (7 bases). The CDR3 runs 16 residues. The V gene's germline CDR1 is GTSNPN and CDR2 SVGIG (reference sequence). The V and J ends lost 6 bases and 2 bases respectively, with 19 bases between them. The CDR3 loop is CACPTSGTLNTGELFF. The CDR3 DNA reads TGTGCCTGCCCAACGAGCGGGACACTTAACACCGGGGAGCTGTTTTTT.

This clonotype occurred many times. V usage is TRBV19 and J usage is TRBJ2-7; D is ambiguous. Germline assignment: CDR1 LNHDA and CDR2 SQIVND (reference sequence). Trimming took off 6 bases at V and 5 bases at J, with 20 bases between the two ends. CDR3 length: 15 amino acids. CDR3 amino acids: CASRTGHLPSHEQYF. CDR3 nucleotide sequence: TGTGCCAGTAGAACCGGCCACCTTCCTTCCCACGAGCAGTACTTC. The whole variable domain, filled in from reference TRBV19 and TRBJ2-7, reads DGGITQSPKYLFRKEGQNVTLSCEQNLNHDAMYWYRQDPGQGLRLIYYSQIVNDFQKGDIAEGYSVSREKKESFPLTVTSAQKNPTAFYLCASRTGHLPSHEQYFGPGTRLTVT.

The chain couples TRBV2 to TRBJ2-1; 7 nucleotides line up with TRBD2. CDR1 and CDR2 from the germline V gene are SNHLY and FYNNEI. J was trimmed by 8 bases and V by 6 bases; bases with no gene match: 13. The CDR3 has 15 amino acids. The CDR3 protein is CASRARWEGRDEQFF. CDR3 nucleotides: TGTGCCAGCAGGGCGAGGTGGGAGGGCAGGGATGAGCAGTTCTTC. Together with reference TRBV2 and TRBJ2-1, the CDR3 gives the full variable domain: EPEVTQTPSHQVTQMGQEVILRCVPISNHLYFYWYRQILGQKVEFLVSFYNNEISEKSEIFDDQFSVERPDGSNFTLKIRSTKLEDSAMYFCASRARWEGRDEQFFGPGTRLTVL.

This clonotype was observed at least ten times. V gene TRBV20-1 combines with J gene TRBJ2-1; 10 bases agree with TRBD2. Germline trimming cut 2 bases from V and 7 bases from J; bases unmatched to any gene: 5. The CDR3 is 14 amino acids. Germline loops: CDR1 DFQATT, CDR2 SNEGSKA (reference sequence). DNA for the CDR3: TGCAGTGCTAGACCGGCTAGCGGGAGTAATGAGCAGTTCTTC. This encodes CSARPASGSNEQFF.

The CDR3 spells CASSRTTGGASGYTF. In DNA form, the CDR3 reads TGTGCCAGCAGCCGAACGACAGGGGGCGCATCGGGCTACACCTTC. V gene TRBV6-2 or TRBV6-3 combines with J gene TRBJ1-2, with 10 bases that match TRBD1. Looked up from germline, CDR1 is MNHEY and CDR2 is SVGEGT. The CDR3 consists of 15 residues. The V segment lost 6 bases and the J segment 8 bases; nucleotides outside the gene matches: 12.

The sample holds many counts of this clonotype. A junction end diverges from the germline sequence, so it may reflect a read error. This chain joins TRBV7-9 and TRBJ2-4; TRBD1 might be the D (6 bases). This CDR3 has 14 amino acids. Germline V gene data show CDR1 as SEHNR and CDR2 as FQNEAQ (reference sequence). DNA of the CDR3: TGTGCCAGCAGCTTAGAGGGTCGGTACAGGGTGCTGCGATTC. Encoded protein: CASSLEGRYRVLRF.

This clonotype has at least ten counts. The chain employs TRBV29-1 and TRBJ2-3, with no clear D. The CDR3 is 14 amino acids. Germline CDR1 and CDR2: SQVTM and ANQGSEA. V shed 2 bases and J shed 1 base, with 10 bases lying between them. The CDR3, as DNA: TGCAGCGTTGAACCCCCCGAGGGCACAGATACGCAGTATTTT. Amino acid sequence: CSVEPPEGTDTQYF.

V gene TRBV11-2 combines with J gene TRBJ2-7, with 8 bases lining up with TRBD1. Germline V gene sequence: CDR1 SGHAT, CDR2 FQNNGV. The CDR3 runs 16 residues. The J segment lost 0 bases and the V segment lost 2 bases, leaving 6 bases of the junction unmatched. CDR3 sequence: CASSLLRQGHSYEQYF. The CDR3 DNA reads as TGTGCCAGCAGCTTATTAAGACAGGGGCACTCCTACGAGCAGTACTTC.

On this clonotype: A read error may be the cause here, since a much bigger clone is one base away. This chain uses TRBV5-6 with TRBJ2-2, with D perhaps TRBD2 (6 bases). The CDR3 has 14 residues. The germline V gene has CDR1 SGHDT and CDR2 YYEEEE. Here the CDR3 reads CASRPRGNTGGLFF. CDR3 in DNA: TGTGCCAGCAGACCACGAGGGAACACCGGGGGGCTGTTTTTT.

This clonotype was picked up many times. The chain links TRBV20-1 to TRBJ2-2; 9 nucleotides match TRBD1. V lost 6 bases and J lost 6; bases outside the gene matches: 5. Per germline, CDR1 DFQATT and CDR2 SNEGSKA (reference sequence). CDR3 length equals 13 residues. The CDR3 DNA follows: TGCAGTGCGGACAGGGGCGAAGCCGGGGAGCTGTTTTTT. It yields the protein CSADRGEAGELFF.

Many counts were recorded for this clonotype. V usage is TRBV5-1 and J usage is TRBJ1-1, with 8 bases lining up with TRBD1. V was clipped by 6 bases and J by 5 bases; unmatched bases: 9. This CDR3 is 14 amino acids long. The germline gives CDR1 SGHRS, CDR2 YFSETQ. The CDR3 reads CASIPSGGMTEAFF. For the CDR3, the DNA is TGCGCCAGCATCCCTTCAGGGGGCATGACTGAAGCTTTCTTT.

The chain carries TRBV24-1 and TRBJ1-1; D might be TRBD1 (6 bases). The CDR3 loop spans 14 amino acids. Germline loops: CDR1 KGHDR, CDR2 SFDVKD. With 8 bases removed from V and 1 base from J, the gap between germline ends came to 13 bases. The CDR3 protein is CATTAGQTNTEAFF. CDR3 nucleotide sequence: TGTGCCACCACGGCCGGACAGACGAACACTGAAGCTTTCTTT.

This clonotype was observed many times. The genes are TRBV20-1 and TRBJ2-4, with 12 nucleotides matching TRBD1. V shed 3 bases and J 7 bases; nucleotides not matched to a gene: 4. CDR1 is DFQATT, CDR2 SNEGSKA, per germline (reference sequence). This CDR3 has 14 residues. The CDR3 is CSASGTGGMNIQYF. The CDR3 nucleotides read TGCAGTGCTAGCGGGACAGGGGGCATGAACATTCAGTACTTC.